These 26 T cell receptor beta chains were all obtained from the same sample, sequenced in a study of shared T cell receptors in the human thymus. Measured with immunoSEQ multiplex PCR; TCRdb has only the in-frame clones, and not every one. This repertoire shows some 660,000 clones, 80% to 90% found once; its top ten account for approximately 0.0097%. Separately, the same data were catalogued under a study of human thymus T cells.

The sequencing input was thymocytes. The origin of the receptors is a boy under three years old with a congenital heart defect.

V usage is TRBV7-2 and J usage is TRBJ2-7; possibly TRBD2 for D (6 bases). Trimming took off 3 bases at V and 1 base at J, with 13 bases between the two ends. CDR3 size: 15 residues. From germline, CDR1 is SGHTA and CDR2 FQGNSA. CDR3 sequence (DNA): TGTGCCAGCAGCTTTGACGGGGGAAGGTCCTACGAGCAGTACTTC. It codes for CASSFDGGRSYEQYF. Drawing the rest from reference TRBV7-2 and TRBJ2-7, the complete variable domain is GAGVSQSPSNKVTEKGKDVELRCDPISGHTALYWYRQSLGQGLEFLIYFQGNSAPDKSGLPSDRFSAERTGGSVSTLTIQRTQQEDSAVYLCASSFDGGRSYEQYFGPGTRLTVT.

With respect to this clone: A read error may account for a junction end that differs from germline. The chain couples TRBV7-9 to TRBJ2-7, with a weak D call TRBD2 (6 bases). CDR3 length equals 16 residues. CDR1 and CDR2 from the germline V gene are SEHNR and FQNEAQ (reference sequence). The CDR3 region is CASSLGRDVSSYEQYF. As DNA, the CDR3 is TGTGCCAGCAGTTTAGGGCGGGACGTGAGCTCCTACGAGCAGTACTTC.

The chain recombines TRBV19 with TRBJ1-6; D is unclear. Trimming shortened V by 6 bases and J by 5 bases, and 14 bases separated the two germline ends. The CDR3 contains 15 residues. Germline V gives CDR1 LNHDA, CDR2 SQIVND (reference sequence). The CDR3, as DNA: TGTGCCAGTAGCATGAGAGAGGGTCATAATTCACCCCTCCACTTT. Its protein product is CASSMREGHNSPLHF.

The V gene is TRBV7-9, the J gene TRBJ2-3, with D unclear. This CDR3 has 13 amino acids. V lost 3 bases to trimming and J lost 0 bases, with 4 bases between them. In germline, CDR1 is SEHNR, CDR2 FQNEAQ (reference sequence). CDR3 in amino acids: CASSLSSTDTQYF. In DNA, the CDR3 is TGTGCCAGCAGCTTGAGCAGCACAGATACGCAGTATTTT.

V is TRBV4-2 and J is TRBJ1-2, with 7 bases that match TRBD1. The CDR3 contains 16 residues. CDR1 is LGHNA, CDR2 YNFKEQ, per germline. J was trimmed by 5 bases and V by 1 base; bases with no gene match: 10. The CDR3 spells CASSQVETGEFYGYTF. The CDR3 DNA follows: TGTGCCAGCAGCCAAGTTGAAACAGGGGAGTTTTATGGCTACACCTTC.

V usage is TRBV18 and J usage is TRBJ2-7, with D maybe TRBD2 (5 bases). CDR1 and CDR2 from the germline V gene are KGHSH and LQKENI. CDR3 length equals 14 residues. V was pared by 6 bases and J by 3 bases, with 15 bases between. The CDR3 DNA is TGTGCCAGCTCTACCCCCGGGGTCGACTACGAGCAGTACTTC. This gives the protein CASSTPGVDYEQYF.

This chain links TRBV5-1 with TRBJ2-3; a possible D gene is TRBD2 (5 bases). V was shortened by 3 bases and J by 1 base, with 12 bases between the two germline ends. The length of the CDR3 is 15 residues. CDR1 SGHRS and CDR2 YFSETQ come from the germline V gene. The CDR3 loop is CASSSYWTRTDTQYF. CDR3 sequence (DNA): TGCGCCAGCAGCTCCTACTGGACTCGCACAGATACGCAGTATTTT.

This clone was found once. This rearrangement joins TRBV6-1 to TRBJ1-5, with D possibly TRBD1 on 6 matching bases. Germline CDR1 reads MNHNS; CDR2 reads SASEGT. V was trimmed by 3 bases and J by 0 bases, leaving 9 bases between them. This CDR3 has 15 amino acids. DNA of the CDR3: TGTGCCAGCAGTGAGGGGGACATTAGCAATCAGCCCCAGCATTTT. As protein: CASSEGDISNQPQHF.

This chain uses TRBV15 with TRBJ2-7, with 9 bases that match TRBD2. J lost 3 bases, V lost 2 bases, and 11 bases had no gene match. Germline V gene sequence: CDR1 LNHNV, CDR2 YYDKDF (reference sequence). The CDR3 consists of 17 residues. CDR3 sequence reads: CATSRPQPGTSFYEQYF. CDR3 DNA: TGTGCCACCAGCAGACCCCAACCCGGGACTAGCTTCTACGAGCAGTACTTC.

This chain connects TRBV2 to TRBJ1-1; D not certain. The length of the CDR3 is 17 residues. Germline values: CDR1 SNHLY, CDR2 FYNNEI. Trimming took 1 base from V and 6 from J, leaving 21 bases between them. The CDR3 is CASSEVVGAGRDAEAFF. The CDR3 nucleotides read TGTGCCAGCAGTGAAGTAGTGGGCGCCGGGAGAGACGCTGAAGCTTTCTTT.

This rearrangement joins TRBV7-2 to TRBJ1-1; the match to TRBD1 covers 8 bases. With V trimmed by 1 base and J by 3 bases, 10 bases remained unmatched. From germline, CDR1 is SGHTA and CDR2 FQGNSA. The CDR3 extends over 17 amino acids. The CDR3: CASSLVPTGGKDTEAFF. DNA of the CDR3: TGTGCCAGCAGCTTAGTGCCCACAGGGGGAAAGGACACTGAAGCTTTCTTT.

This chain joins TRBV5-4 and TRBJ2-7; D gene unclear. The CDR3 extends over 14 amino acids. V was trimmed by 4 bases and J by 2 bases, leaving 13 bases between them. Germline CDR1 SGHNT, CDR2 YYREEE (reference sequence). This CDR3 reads CASSQTRRTYEQYF. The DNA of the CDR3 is TGTGCCAGCAGCCAGACACGTAGAACCTACGAGCAGTACTTC.

CDR3 amino acids: CASSRGQGYGYTF. CDR3 nucleotide sequence: TGCGCCAGCAGCCGAGGACAGGGCTATGGCTACACCTTC. The rearrangement uses TRBV4-3 and TRBJ1-2; 8 bases fit TRBD1. This CDR3 is 13 amino acids long. The germline V gene encodes CDR1 LGHNA and CDR2 YSLEER. Trimming cost V 4 bases and J 4 bases; bases outside gene matches: 2.

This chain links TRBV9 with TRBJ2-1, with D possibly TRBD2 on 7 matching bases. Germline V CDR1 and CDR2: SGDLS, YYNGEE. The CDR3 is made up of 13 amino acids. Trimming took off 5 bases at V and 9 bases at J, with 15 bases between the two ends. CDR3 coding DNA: TGTGCCAGCAGTCAAGGGGGGGGCGGTGAGCAGTTCTTC. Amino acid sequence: CASSQGGGGEQFF. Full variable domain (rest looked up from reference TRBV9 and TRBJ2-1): DSGVTQTPKHLITATGQRVTLRCSPRSGDLSVYWYQQSLDQGLQFLIQYYNGEERAKGNILERFSAQQFPDLHSELNLSSLELGDSALYFCASSQGGGGEQFFGPGTRLTVL.

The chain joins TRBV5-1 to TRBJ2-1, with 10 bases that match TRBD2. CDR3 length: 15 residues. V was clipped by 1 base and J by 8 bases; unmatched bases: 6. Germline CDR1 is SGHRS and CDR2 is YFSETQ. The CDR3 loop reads CASSLFSGGADEQFF. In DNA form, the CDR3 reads TGCGCCAGCAGCTTGTTCAGCGGGGGGGCTGATGAGCAGTTCTTC.

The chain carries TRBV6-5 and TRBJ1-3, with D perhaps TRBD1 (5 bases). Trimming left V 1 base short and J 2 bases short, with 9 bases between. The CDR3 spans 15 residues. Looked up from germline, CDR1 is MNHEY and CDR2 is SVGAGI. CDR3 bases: TGTGCCAGCAGTTACTTTGCAGGGACTGGAAACACCATATATTTT. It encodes CASSYFAGTGNTIYF.

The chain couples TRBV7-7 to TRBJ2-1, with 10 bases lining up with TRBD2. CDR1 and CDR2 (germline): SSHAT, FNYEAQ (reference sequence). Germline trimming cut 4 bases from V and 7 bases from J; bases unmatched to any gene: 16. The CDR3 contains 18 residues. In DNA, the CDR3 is TGTGCCAGCAGCTCTGCTAGCGGGAGACGTGTTTCAGGGAATGAGCAGTTCTTC. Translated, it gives CASSSASGRRVSGNEQFF. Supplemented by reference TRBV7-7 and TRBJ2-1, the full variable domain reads GAGVSQSPRYKVTKRGQDVTLRCDPISSHATLYWYQQALGQGPEFLTYFNYEAQPDKSGLPSDRFSAERPEGSISTLTIQRTEQRDSAMYRCASSSASGRRVSGNEQFFGPGTRLTVL.

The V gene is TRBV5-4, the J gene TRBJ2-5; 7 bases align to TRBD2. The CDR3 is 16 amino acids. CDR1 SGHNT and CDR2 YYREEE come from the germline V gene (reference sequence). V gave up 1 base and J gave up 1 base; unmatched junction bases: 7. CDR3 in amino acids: CASSLQRRGSQETQYF. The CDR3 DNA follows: TGTGCCAGCAGCTTGCAGAGGCGGGGGAGCCAAGAGACCCAGTACTTC. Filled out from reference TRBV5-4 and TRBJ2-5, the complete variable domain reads ETGVTQSPTHLIKTRGQQVTLRCSSQSGHNTVSWYQQALGQGPQFIFQYYREEENGRGNFPPRFSGLQFPNYSSELNVNALELDDSALYLCASSLQRRGSQETQYFGPGTRLLVL.

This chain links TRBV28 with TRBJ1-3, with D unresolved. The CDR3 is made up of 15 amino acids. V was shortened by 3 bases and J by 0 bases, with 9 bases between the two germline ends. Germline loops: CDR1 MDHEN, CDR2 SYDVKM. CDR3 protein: CASSFSIFSGNTIYF. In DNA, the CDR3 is TGTGCCAGCAGTTTTAGCATCTTCTCTGGAAACACCATATATTTT.

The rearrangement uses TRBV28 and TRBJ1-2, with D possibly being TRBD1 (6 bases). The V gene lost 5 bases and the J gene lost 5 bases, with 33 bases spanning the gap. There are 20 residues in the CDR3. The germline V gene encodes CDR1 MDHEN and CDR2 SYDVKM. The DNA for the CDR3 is TGTGCCAGCAGTAACACCTCGCCTCGACAGGACCTTATGGACGCTTATGGCTACACCTTC. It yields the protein CASSNTSPRQDLMDAYGYTF.

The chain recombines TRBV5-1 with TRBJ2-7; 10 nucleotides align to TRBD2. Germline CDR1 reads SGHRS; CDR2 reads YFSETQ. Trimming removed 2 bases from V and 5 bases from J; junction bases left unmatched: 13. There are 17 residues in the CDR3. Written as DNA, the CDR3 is TGCGCCAGCAGCTTATACAGGCCGGGACTAGCGTTTCACGAGCAGTACTTC. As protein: CASSLYRPGLAFHEQYF.

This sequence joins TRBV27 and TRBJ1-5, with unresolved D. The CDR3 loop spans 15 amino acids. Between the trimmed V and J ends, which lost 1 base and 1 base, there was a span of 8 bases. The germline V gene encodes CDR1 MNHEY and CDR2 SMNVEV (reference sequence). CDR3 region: CASSLFPFSNQPQHF. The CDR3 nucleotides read TGTGCCAGCAGTTTATTTCCATTCAGCAATCAGCCCCAGCATTTT.

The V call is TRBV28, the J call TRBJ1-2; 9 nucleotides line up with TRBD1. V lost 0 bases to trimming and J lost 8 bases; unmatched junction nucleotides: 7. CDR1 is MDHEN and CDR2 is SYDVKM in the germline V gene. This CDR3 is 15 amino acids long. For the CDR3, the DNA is TGTGCCAGCAGTTTATGCTCCGGACAGGGGAGAGGCTACACCTTC. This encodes CASSLCSGQGRGYTF.

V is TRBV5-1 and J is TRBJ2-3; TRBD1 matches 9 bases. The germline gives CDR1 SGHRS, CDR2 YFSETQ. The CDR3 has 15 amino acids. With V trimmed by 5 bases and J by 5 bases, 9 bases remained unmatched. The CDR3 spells CASRAGTGHGDTQYF. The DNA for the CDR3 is TGCGCCAGCAGGGCCGGGACAGGGCATGGAGATACGCAGTATTTT.

The CDR3 spells CASSLDPGGTEAFF. The CDR3 DNA is TGTGCCAGCAGCTTGGACCCCGGGGGCACTGAAGCTTTCTTT. The chain combines TRBV5-5 with TRBJ1-1; D is perhaps TRBD1 (5 bases). The germline CDR1 and CDR2 sequences are SGHKS and YYEKEE (reference sequence). V lost 0 bases and J 4 bases, leaving 10 bases between the germline ends. CDR3 size: 14 residues.

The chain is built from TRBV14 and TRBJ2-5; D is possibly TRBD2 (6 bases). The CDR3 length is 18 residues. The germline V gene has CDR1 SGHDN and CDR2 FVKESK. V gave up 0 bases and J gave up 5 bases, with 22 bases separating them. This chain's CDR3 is CASSQERSARRVVETQYF. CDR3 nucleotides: TGTGCCAGCAGCCAAGAAAGGTCGGCCCGGAGGGTAGTCGAGACCCAGTACTTC.